The rows below give T cell receptor beta chains drawn from one sample of a study of breast tumors, draining lymph nodes, adjacent tissues. TCRdb redid the calling of the multiplex PCR reads with MiXCR, one entry per CDR3 protein. The table has 150,000 to 250,000 distinct CDR3 sequences, approximately 30% seen once; the top ten hold 4% to 4.5%. Sequencing input: axillary lymph node tissue. These receptor sequences come from a female donor with breast cancer. Some clones in this sample may be carry-over from other donors' samples. CDR3s include the opening cysteine and the closing phenylalanine or tryptophan. The D gene is left open where the match is weak. Part of the rows lack a size; the others show once, few, many or a class for expanded clones.

clone_size: many; v_call: TRBV7-9; cdr3_length: 15; j_call: TRBJ2-2; d_call: -; cdr3_aa: CASSPGTAVTGELFF; cdr3_nt: TGTGCCAGCAGCCCTGGGACGGCTGTCACCGGGGAGCTGTTTTTT
clone_size: -; v_call: TRBV9; cdr3_length: 17; j_call: TRBJ2-2; d_call: -; cdr3_aa: CASSGGAEGAGGLGLVF; cdr3_nt: TGTGCCAGCAGCGGTGGGGCGGAGGGCGCGGGCGGCTTGGGTCTGGTTTTT
clone_size: many; v_call: TRBV7-2; cdr3_length: 15; j_call: TRBJ2-7; d_call: -; cdr3_aa: CASSLGPGGPHEQYF; cdr3_nt: TGTGCCAGCAGCTTAGGGCCGGGGGGCCCCCACGAGCAGTACTTC
clone_size: many; v_call: TRBV20-1; cdr3_length: 14; j_call: TRBJ1-2; d_call: TRBD1; cdr3_aa: CSAQASTGAWGYTF; cdr3_nt: TGCAGTGCCCAGGCTTCGACAGGGGCATGGGGCTACACCTTC
clone_size: few; v_call: TRBV11-1; cdr3_length: 19; j_call: TRBJ2-3; d_call: TRBD1; cdr3_aa: CASSPKAASGTGDPDTQYF; cdr3_nt: TGTGCCAGCAGCCCGAAAGCGGCATCCGGGACAGGGGATCCGGATACGCAGTATTTT
clone_size: many; v_call: TRBV25-1; cdr3_length: 13; j_call: TRBJ1-2; d_call: -; cdr3_aa: CASGHLGGYGYTF; cdr3_nt: TGTGCCAGCGGCCATCTGGGCGGCTATGGCTACACCTTC
clone_size: many; v_call: TRBV20-1; cdr3_length: 14; j_call: TRBJ2-3; d_call: TRBD2; cdr3_aa: CSAPSGGSTDTQYF; cdr3_nt: TGCAGTGCCCCTAGCGGGGGGAGCACAGATACGCAGTATTTT
clone_size: many; v_call: TRBV4-3; cdr3_length: 17; j_call: TRBJ2-7; d_call: TRBD1; cdr3_aa: CASSQDPPGQGLDEQYF; cdr3_nt: TGCGCCAGCAGCCAAGACCCACCGGGACAGGGTCTAGACGAGCAGTACTTC
clone_size: many; v_call: TRBV11-3; cdr3_length: 15; j_call: TRBJ2-2; d_call: -; cdr3_aa: CASSLGQGETGELFF; cdr3_nt: TGTGCCAGCAGCTTAGGGCAGGGCGAAACCGGGGAGCTGTTTTTT
clone_size: many; v_call: TRBV9; cdr3_length: 15; j_call: TRBJ2-1; d_call: -; cdr3_aa: CASSVGWRPPQEQFF; cdr3_nt: TGTGCCAGCAGCGTAGGATGGAGGCCTCCTCAAGAGCAGTTCTTC
clone_size: many; v_call: TRBV24-1; cdr3_length: 14; j_call: TRBJ2-5; d_call: TRBD1; cdr3_aa: CATSDSRGQETQYF; cdr3_nt: TGTGCCACCAGTGATTCCAGGGGGCAAGAGACCCAGTACTTC